These 10 T cell receptor beta chains share one sample of origin, sequenced in a study of T cells in Graves' hyperthyroidism and ophthalmopathy. The source material, RNA transcripts, was used to amplify TCR beta CDR3 regions. TCR CDR3 underwent first-round RT-PCR with the HTBI primer set. TCRdb used MiXCR to reprocess the multiplex PCR reads, holding one entry per CDR3 protein. This sample has 380,000 or so distinct CDR3 sequences, with approximately 13% found just once. Source material: blood. The receptors shown here come from a man aged 25-40 years with Graves' hyperthyroidism that later progressed to Graves' ophthalmopathy.

This clonotype was detected only a few times. A much bigger clone sits one base away, suggesting this may be a read error. The chain uses TRBV10-3 and TRBJ2-5, with TRBD1 matching over 7 bases. Trimming at V came to 8 bases and at J to 4 bases, leaving 7 bases not matched to a gene. Germline V CDR1 and CDR2: ENHRY, SYGVKD. The CDR3 loop spans 13 amino acids. Here the CDR3 reads CAIGSAGGETQYF. The CDR3 DNA sequence: TGTGCCATCGGCTCCGCAGGGGGAGAGACCCAGTACTTC.

The table lists this clonotype with a count of one. The chain links TRBV15 to TRBJ1-6; TRBD1 agrees at 7 bases. CDR1 is LNHNV, CDR2 YYDKDF, per germline (reference sequence). V shed 8 bases and J 7 bases; nucleotides not matched to a gene: 8. The CDR3 covers 14 residues. This CDR3 reads CATATGAWNSPLHF. The DNA for the CDR3 is TGTGCCACCGCCACAGGGGCCTGGAATTCACCCCTCCACTTT. The complete variable domain, with remaining parts taken from reference TRBV15 and TRBJ1-6, reads DAMVIQNPRYQVTQFGKPVTLSCSQTLNHNVMYWYQQKSSQAPKLLFHYYDKDFNNEADTPDNFQSRRPNTSFCFLDIRSPGLGDTAMYLCATATGAWNSPLHFGNGTRLTVT.

In its sample, this clonotype was seen many times. CDR3 nucleotide sequence: TGTGCCAGCAGCCCAGGGACTAGTCTCCATGAGCAGTTCTTC. Its translation is CASSPGTSLHEQFF. The chain has TRBV7-9 and TRBJ2-1, with 8 nucleotides matching TRBD2. V shed 5 bases, J shed 8 bases, and the junction held 8 bases outside the gene matches. The CDR3 runs to 14 residues. Germline V gives CDR1 SEHNR, CDR2 FQNEAQ (reference sequence).

On this clonotype itself: At one of its ends the junction is not consistent with the germline gene, which may arise from a read error. The rearrangement links TRBV14 to TRBJ2-6; TRBD2 is a possible D gene (6 bases). This CDR3 spans 18 amino acids. Germline V gives CDR1 SGHDN, CDR2 FVKESK. The CDR3 DNA sequence: TGTGCCAGCAGCCAACGTCGGCTGGGGGGTGCTGGGGTCAACGTCCTGACTTTC. This sequence encodes CASSQRRLGGAGVNVLTF.

The V and J genes are TRBV5-5 and TRBJ1-6, with 9 bases matching TRBD1. Germline CDR1 reads SGHKS; CDR2 reads YYEKEE (reference sequence). J was trimmed by 12 bases and V by 5 bases; bases with no gene match: 3. The CDR3 contains 12 residues. The CDR3 DNA reads TGTGCCAGCAGGACAGGGGGGAGACCCCTCCACTTT. Encoded protein: CASRTGGRPLHF.

This clonotype was seen at least ten times. The V and J genes are TRBV20-1 and TRBJ2-3; 7 positions agree with TRBD1. This CDR3 has 14 amino acids. Germline V lookup: CDR1 DFQATT, CDR2 SNEGSKA (reference sequence). With V trimmed by 3 bases and J by 1 base, 4 bases remained unmatched. The CDR3 spells CSASDRVGTDTQYF. The CDR3 DNA is TGCAGTGCTAGCGACAGGGTGGGCACAGATACGCAGTATTTT.

The rearrangement joins TRBV20-1 to TRBJ2-7; 8 nucleotides align to TRBD2. V was pared by 6 bases and J by 7 bases, with 17 bases of the junction left unmatched. Germline values: CDR1 DFQATT, CDR2 SNEGSKA (reference sequence). The CDR3 covers 15 residues. This CDR3 is CSAEPSDGGAEEQYF. CDR3 in DNA: TGCAGTGCCGAGCCGAGTGACGGGGGGGCTGAAGAGCAGTACTTC.

This clonotype was seen only a few times. The rearrangement joins TRBV16 to TRBJ2-7; tentative D call: TRBD1 (5 bases). This CDR3 is built from 15 residues. The ends were cut back, 0 bases at V and 3 bases at J, with 12 bases in the middle. Per the germline V gene, CDR1 is KGHSY and CDR2 is FQNENV. The CDR3 DNA is TGTGCCAGCAGCCAATCGGCAGGGATGGACTACGAGCAGTACTTC. As protein: CASSQSAGMDYEQYF.

This clonotype came up many times. V gene TRBV7-2 combines with J gene TRBJ1-2; D gene unclear. The CDR3 is made up of 14 amino acids. The V and J ends lost 0 bases and 4 bases respectively, with 9 bases between them. Germline loops: CDR1 SGHTA, CDR2 FQGNSA. CDR3 DNA sequence: TGTGCCAGCAGCTTAGCACATGAAGTCTATGGCTACACCTTC. Amino acids: CASSLAHEVYGYTF.

The gene calls are TRBV24-1 and TRBJ1-3; D is ambiguous. Germline assignment: CDR1 KGHDR and CDR2 SFDVKD. The CDR3 length is 13 residues. The germline V and J ends were trimmed by 8 bases and 8 bases, with 15 bases remaining between them. CDR3 DNA sequence: TGTGCCACCACCAGCAGGCGCGGGGACACCATATATTTT. It translates to CATTSRRGDTIYF.